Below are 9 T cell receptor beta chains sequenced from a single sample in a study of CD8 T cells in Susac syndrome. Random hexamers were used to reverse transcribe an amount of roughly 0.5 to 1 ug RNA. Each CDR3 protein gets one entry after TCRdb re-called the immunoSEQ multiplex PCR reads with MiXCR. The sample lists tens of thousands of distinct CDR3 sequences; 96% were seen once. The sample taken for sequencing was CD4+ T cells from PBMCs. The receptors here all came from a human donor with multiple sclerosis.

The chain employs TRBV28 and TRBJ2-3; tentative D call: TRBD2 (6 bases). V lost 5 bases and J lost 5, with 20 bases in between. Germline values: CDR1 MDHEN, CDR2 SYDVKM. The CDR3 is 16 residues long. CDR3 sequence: CASSLSETRGIDTQYF. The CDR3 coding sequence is TGTGCCAGCAGTCTCTCGGAGACTAGGGGAATAGATACGCAGTATTTT. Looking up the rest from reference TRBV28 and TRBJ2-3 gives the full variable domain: DVKVTQSSRYLVKRTGEKVFLECVQDMDHENMFWYRQDPGLGLRLIYFSYDVKMKEKGDIPEGYSVSREKKERFSLILESASTNQTSMYLCASSLSETRGIDTQYFGPGTRLTVL.

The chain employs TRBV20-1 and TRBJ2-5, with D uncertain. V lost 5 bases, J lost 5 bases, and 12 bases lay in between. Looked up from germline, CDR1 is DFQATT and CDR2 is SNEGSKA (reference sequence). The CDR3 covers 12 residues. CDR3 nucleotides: TGCAGTGCTGCTAATGACTGGGAGACCCAGTACTTC. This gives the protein CSAANDWETQYF.

This CDR3 is CASSLDQTTDTQYF. CDR3 in DNA: TGCGCCAGCAGCTTGGACCAGACTACAGATACGCAGTATTTT. The V call is TRBV5-1, the J call TRBJ2-3; D remains unclear. V shed 0 bases and J shed 3 bases, with 8 bases lying between them. Germline loops: CDR1 SGHRS, CDR2 YFSETQ. The CDR3 is made up of 14 amino acids.

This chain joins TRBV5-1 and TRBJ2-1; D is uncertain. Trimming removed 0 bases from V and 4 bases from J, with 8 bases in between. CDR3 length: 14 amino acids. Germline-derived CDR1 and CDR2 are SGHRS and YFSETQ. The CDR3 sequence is CASSLVLGYNEQFF. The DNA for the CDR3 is TGCGCCAGCAGCTTGGTTTTAGGGTACAATGAGCAGTTCTTC.

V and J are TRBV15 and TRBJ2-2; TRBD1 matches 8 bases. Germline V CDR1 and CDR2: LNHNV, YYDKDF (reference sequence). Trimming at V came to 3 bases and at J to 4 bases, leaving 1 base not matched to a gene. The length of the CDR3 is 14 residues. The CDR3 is CATSRDRATGELFF. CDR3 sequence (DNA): TGTGCCACCAGCAGGGACAGGGCCACCGGGGAGCTGTTTTTT.

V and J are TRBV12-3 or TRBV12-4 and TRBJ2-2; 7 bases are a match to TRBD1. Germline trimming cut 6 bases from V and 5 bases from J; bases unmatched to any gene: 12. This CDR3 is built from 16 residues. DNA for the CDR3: TGTGCCAGCAGAAATAACAGACAGGGATGGACCGGGGAGCTGTTTTTT. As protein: CASRNNRQGWTGELFF.

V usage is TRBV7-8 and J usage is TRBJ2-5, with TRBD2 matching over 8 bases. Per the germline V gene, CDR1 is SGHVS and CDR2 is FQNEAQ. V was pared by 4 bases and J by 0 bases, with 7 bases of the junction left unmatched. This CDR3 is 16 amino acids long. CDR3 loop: CASSSRRLAYQETQYF. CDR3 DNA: TGTGCCAGCAGCTCCCGAAGACTAGCGTACCAAGAGACCCAGTACTTC.

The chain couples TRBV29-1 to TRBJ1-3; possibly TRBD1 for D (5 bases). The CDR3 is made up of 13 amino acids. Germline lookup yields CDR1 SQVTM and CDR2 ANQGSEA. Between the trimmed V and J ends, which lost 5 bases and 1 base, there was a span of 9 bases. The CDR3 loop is CSVFRDSGNTIYF. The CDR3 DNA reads TGCAGCGTTTTCAGGGATTCTGGAAACACCATATATTTT.

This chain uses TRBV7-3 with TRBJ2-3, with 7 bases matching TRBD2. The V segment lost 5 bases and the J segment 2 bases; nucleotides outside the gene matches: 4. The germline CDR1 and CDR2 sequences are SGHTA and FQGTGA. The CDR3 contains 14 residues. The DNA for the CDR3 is TGTGCCAGCAGCGTGAGCGGGGCCACAGATACGCAGTATTTT. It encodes CASSVSGATDTQYF. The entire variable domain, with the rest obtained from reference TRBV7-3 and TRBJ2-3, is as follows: GAGVSQTPSNKVTEKGKYVELRCDPISGHTALYWYRQSLGQGPEFLIYFQGTGAADDSGLPNDRFFAVRPEGSVSTLKIQRTERGDSAVYLCASSVSGATDTQYFGPGTRLTVL.